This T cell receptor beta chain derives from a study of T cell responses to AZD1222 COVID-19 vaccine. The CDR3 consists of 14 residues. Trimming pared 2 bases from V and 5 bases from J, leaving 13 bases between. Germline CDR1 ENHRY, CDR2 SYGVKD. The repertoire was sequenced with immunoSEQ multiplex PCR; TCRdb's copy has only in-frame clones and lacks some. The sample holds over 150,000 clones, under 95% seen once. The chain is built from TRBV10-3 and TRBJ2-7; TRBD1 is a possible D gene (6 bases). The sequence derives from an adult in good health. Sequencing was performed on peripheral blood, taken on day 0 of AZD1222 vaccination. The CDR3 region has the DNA TGTGCCATCAGTGAGACAGGGAAAGGCGACGAGCAGTACTTC. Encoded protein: CAISETGKGDEQYF.